The 26 T cell receptor beta chains below were found in one sample sequenced in a study of shared clonotypes between healthy human individuals. The method was immunoSEQ multiplex PCR; TCRdb's version includes in-frame clones alone and lacks a portion of them. The table shows about 2.1 million clones, with about 93% occurring only once. CD8 cells regarded as naive lacked CD45RO, were positively chosen for CCR7, and omitted terminally differentiated effector memory CD45RA+ cells. Input material: naive CD8+ T cells from PBMCs. The receptor set was obtained from a man younger than 30 in good health. Some clones in this sample may be carry-over from other donors' samples.

This rearrangement joins TRBV2 to TRBJ2-1, with TRBD2 identical over 9 bases. V lost 2 bases and J lost 4; bases outside the gene matches: 6. Germline CDR1 SNHLY, CDR2 FYNNEI. This CDR3 region has 16 residues. The CDR3 DNA reads as TGTGCCAGCAGTGAACTAACTAGCGGGTCTTACAATGAGCAGTTCTTC. Protein product: CASSELTSGSYNEQFF.

The V call is TRBV11-2, the J call TRBJ2-2; 9 bases are shared with TRBD1. The V segment lost 7 bases and the J segment 6 bases; nucleotides outside the gene matches: 15. CDR3 length: 17 amino acids. Germline V gene sequence: CDR1 SGHAT, CDR2 FQNNGV. Written as DNA, the CDR3 is TGTGCCAGCACCGAACAGGGGGCGCAACATCTCGCCGGGGAGCTGTTTTTT. This codes for CASTEQGAQHLAGELFF.

The V gene is TRBV5-1, the J gene TRBJ2-1; 13 nucleotides align to TRBD2. After removal of 4 bases from V and 8 bases from J, the junction contained 15 bases not matched to a gene. The germline V gene has CDR1 SGHRS and CDR2 YFSETQ. There are 18 residues in the CDR3. This CDR3 is CASSDRLAGGPEEDEQFF. Written as DNA, the CDR3 is TGCGCCAGCAGCGATCGACTAGCGGGAGGCCCAGAGGAGGATGAGCAGTTCTTC.

The V gene is TRBV28, the J gene TRBJ1-5, with D tentatively TRBD1 (5 bases). The V gene's germline CDR1 is MDHEN and CDR2 SYDVKM. The CDR3 runs 15 residues. Trimming took off 4 bases at V and 2 bases at J, with 12 bases between the two ends. The CDR3 loop is CASSWGKRGNQPQHF. CDR3 bases: TGTGCCAGCAGTTGGGGGAAGCGAGGCAATCAGCCCCAGCATTTT.

This clone occurred once. The chain links TRBV7-9 to TRBJ2-5; 7 bases fit TRBD1. Germline loops: CDR1 SEHNR, CDR2 FQNEAQ (reference sequence). The CDR3 has 16 residues. Trimming took 5 bases from V and 3 from J; bases not matched to a gene: 12. CDR3 sequence (DNA): TGTGCCAGCAGCCCACCCGTCCGGGACAGAAAAGAGACCCAGTACTTC. Residues: CASSPPVRDRKETQYF.

The chain combines TRBV27 with TRBJ2-7, with D maybe TRBD1 (6 bases). The V end was cut by 1 base, the J end by 2 bases, with 12 bases between. The CDR3 loop spans 15 amino acids. Germline CDR1 MNHEY, CDR2 SMNVEV (reference sequence). The CDR3 nucleotides read TGTGCCAGCAGTTTATGGGCAGGGGTAACCTACGAGCAGTACTTC. Its translation: CASSLWAGVTYEQYF.

V usage is TRBV27 and J usage is TRBJ2-1, with 13 bases that match TRBD2. This CDR3 comprises 16 residues. The junction had 8 bases not matched to a gene; V was cut back by 3 bases and J by 9 bases. Germline CDR1 reads MNHEY; CDR2 reads SMNVEV (reference sequence). CDR3 sequence reads: CASSLSTSGRAGEQFF. CDR3 bases: TGTGCCAGCAGTTTGTCTACTAGCGGGAGGGCCGGTGAGCAGTTCTTC.

The chain uses TRBV1 and TRBJ2-2; the D call in the table, TRBD2, was not verified against the DNA. TRBV1 constitutes a pseudogene. The CDR3 has 17 amino acids. The CDR3 reads CTSSQEVRRWDTGELFF. DNA of the CDR3: TGCACCAGCAGCCAAGAGGTAAGGAGGTGGGACACCGGGGAGCTGTTTTTT.

Remarks on this clone: The sample carries other DNA sequences with the same CDR3. The CDR3 region has the DNA TGTGCCAGCAGCCTACAGGGTCAAGAGACCCAGTACTTC. Translating gives CASSLQGQETQYF. V is TRBV7-9 and J is TRBJ2-5; TRBD1 might be the D (6 bases). Deletions cut 5 bases from V and 2 bases from J, with 9 bases between. Germline V lookup: CDR1 SEHNR, CDR2 FQNEAQ (reference sequence). The CDR3 spans 13 residues. The full variable domain, in which reference TRBV7-9 and TRBJ2-5 provide the parts outside the CDR3, is DTGVSQNPRHKITKRGQNVTFRCDPISEHNRLYWYRQTLGQGPEFLTYFQNEAQLEKSRLLSDRFSAERPKGSFSTLEIQRTEQGDSAMYLCASSLQGQETQYFGPGTRLLVL.

The rearrangement links TRBV19 to TRBJ1-1; D unresolved. Germline CDR1 LNHDA, CDR2 SQIVND (reference sequence). The V end lost 4 bases, the J end lost 0 bases, and 12 bases lay between the germline ends. This CDR3 is 15 amino acids long. CDR3 DNA sequence: TGTGCCAGTAGTAACGTTTTCCCTTTGAACACTGAAGCTTTCTTT. As protein: CASSNVFPLNTEAFF.

A remark on this clone: The sample carries other DNA sequences with the same CDR3. The V gene is TRBV28, the J gene TRBJ2-7; D not certain. With 5 bases removed from V and 2 bases from J, the gap between germline ends came to 7 bases. CDR3 length: 12 residues. CDR1 and CDR2 (germline): MDHEN, SYDVKM. This CDR3 reads CASSLVTYEQYF. The CDR3 DNA follows: TGTGCCAGCAGTCTAGTTACCTACGAGCAGTACTTC.

The genes are TRBV9 and TRBJ2-3; D is tentatively TRBD1 or TRBD2 (5 bases each). CDR3 length: 15 residues. Trimming shortened V by 3 bases and J by 4 bases, and 15 bases separated the two germline ends. Germline assignment: CDR1 SGDLS and CDR2 YYNGEE. CDR3 in DNA: TGTGCCAGCAGCGCGGGACGAGGAATACCAGATACGCAGTATTTT. This gives the protein CASSAGRGIPDTQYF.

This chain connects TRBV29-1 to TRBJ2-3; D assignment may be TRBD1 or TRBD2 (7 bases each). Germline CDR1 is SQVTM and CDR2 is ANQGSEA. The CDR3 length is 18 residues. Trimming took 6 bases from V and 4 from J, leaving 29 bases between them. The CDR3 protein is CSVTGERSKTGRADTQYF. CDR3 nucleotides: TGCAGCGTGACTGGGGAAAGATCAAAGACAGGGAGGGCAGATACGCAGTATTTT.

The rearrangement uses TRBV5-8 and TRBJ1-5; a possible D gene is TRBD1 (6 bases). The germline V and J ends were trimmed by 1 base and 5 bases, with 13 bases remaining between them. The CDR3 has 15 residues. Germline CDR1 reads SGHTS; CDR2 reads YDEGEE. This CDR3 is CASSLRRQGYQPQHF. As DNA, the CDR3 is TGTGCCAGCAGCTTGCGTCGGCAGGGGTATCAGCCCCAGCATTTT.

The chain combines TRBV7-7 with TRBJ2-7, with a weak D call TRBD2 (6 bases). The CDR3 length is 13 residues. Trimming took 1 base from V and 7 from J, leaving 11 bases between them. The germline V gene encodes CDR1 SSHAT and CDR2 FNYEAQ (reference sequence). The CDR3 sequence is CASSLGAGKEQYF. CDR3 DNA: TGTGCCAGCAGCTTAGGCGCGGGAAAGGAGCAGTACTTC.

J is TRBJ2-7 and V is TRBV11-2; perhaps TRBD2 as D (5 bases). Trimming shortened V by 5 bases and J by 3 bases, and 20 bases separated the two germline ends. CDR3 size: 16 residues. Germline V lookup: CDR1 SGHAT, CDR2 FQNNGV. CDR3 loop: CASSPSNTGSFYEQYF. The CDR3 DNA reads TGTGCCAGCAGCCCGAGCAACACGGGGAGTTTCTACGAGCAGTACTTC.

The chain is built from TRBV5-1 and TRBJ2-1; D remains ambiguous. Trimming pared 4 bases from V and 8 bases from J, leaving 10 bases between. Germline-derived CDR1 and CDR2 are SGHRS and YFSETQ. CDR3 size: 12 residues. CDR3 DNA sequence: TGCGCCAGCAGCCCTGCTGGGGATGAGCAGTTCTTC. Translating it yields CASSPAGDEQFF.

This clone was seen a single time. The chain employs TRBV13 and TRBJ1-1, with 9 bases aligning to TRBD1. Germline CDR1 PRHDT, CDR2 FYEKMQ (reference sequence). This CDR3 comprises 16 residues. After removal of 7 bases from V and 8 bases from J, the junction contained 17 bases not matched to a gene. The CDR3 here is CASIEVSGQGPPEAFF. CDR3 coding DNA: TGTGCCAGCATCGAGGTATCGGGACAGGGCCCCCCGGAAGCTTTCTTT.

The J gene is TRBJ2-5, the V gene TRBV9, with 7 bases identical to TRBD1. Germline V gene data show CDR1 as SGDLS and CDR2 as YYNGEE. The CDR3 spans 15 residues. The V gene end was trimmed by 1 base and the J gene end by 5 bases; junction bases not matched to a gene: 8. The CDR3, as DNA: TGTGCCAGCAGCGTAAGTGGGACAGCGAGCGAGACCCAGTACTTC. Its protein product is CASSVSGTASETQYF.

This rearrangement joins TRBV12-5 to TRBJ2-2; D not certain. The CDR3 extends over 14 amino acids. CDR1 is LGHNT, CDR2 FRNRAP, per germline. Trimming took 1 base from V and 1 from J, leaving 4 bases between them. The CDR3 spells CASGLDLNTGELFF. The CDR3 bases are TGTGCTAGTGGTTTGGACCTGAACACCGGGGAGCTGTTTTTT.

CDR3 residues: CASSKKGTSLNTEAFF. The CDR3 nucleotides read TGTGCCAGCAGCAAAAAAGGTACAAGCCTGAACACTGAAGCTTTCTTT. V and J are TRBV27 and TRBJ1-1; no definite D call. Trimming stripped 6 bases from V and 0 bases from J, with 17 bases between. The CDR3 covers 16 residues. Germline CDR1 is MNHEY and CDR2 is SMNVEV (reference sequence).

The J gene is TRBJ2-7, the V gene TRBV7-9; 9 nucleotides align to TRBD2. The V and J ends lost 7 bases and 0 bases, in that order; junction bases with no gene match: 10. The CDR3 is 16 residues long. The germline gives CDR1 SEHNR, CDR2 FQNEAQ (reference sequence). The CDR3 here is CASTNSGSDSSYEQYF. For the CDR3, the DNA is TGTGCCAGCACCAATAGCGGGAGTGACAGCTCCTACGAGCAGTACTTC.

A remark on this clone: The sample holds other DNA sequences that translate to the same CDR3. The CDR3 nucleotides are TGTGCCAGCAGTTTCAGAAATCAGCCCCAGCATTTT. Its protein is CASSFRNQPQHF. The chain recombines TRBV28 with TRBJ1-5; D gene ambiguous. Deletions cut 3 bases from V and 4 bases from J, with 4 bases between. Germline assignment: CDR1 MDHEN and CDR2 SYDVKM. The CDR3 is 12 amino acids.

This sequence joins TRBV29-1 and TRBJ2-1, with 7 bases lining up with TRBD2. CDR3 size: 15 residues. Germline loops: CDR1 SQVTM, CDR2 ANQGSEA. V lost 3 bases to trimming and J lost 3 bases; unmatched junction nucleotides: 8. The CDR3 region has the DNA TGCAGCGTTGATCCCCTAGCGGTGTTCTACAATGAGCAGTTCTTC. Translated, it gives CSVDPLAVFYNEQFF.

This clone showed up just once. The chain combines TRBV11-3 with TRBJ2-4; the D gene is possibly TRBD1 (6 bases). The CDR3 runs to 15 residues. Germline-derived CDR1 and CDR2 are SGHNT and YENEEA. V lost 0 bases and J 8 bases, leaving 14 bases between the germline ends. The CDR3: CASSLDWRTEDIQYF. CDR3 DNA: TGTGCCAGCAGCTTAGATTGGAGGACAGAGGACATTCAGTACTTC.

The V and J genes are TRBV4-3 and TRBJ2-1, with D hard to call. The CDR3 spans 16 residues. Trimming took 1 base from V and 3 from J, leaving 13 bases between them. CDR1 is LGHNA and CDR2 is YSLEER in the germline V gene. The CDR3 region has the DNA TGCGCCAGCAGCCAAGTTAGGCTTATGGGCTACAATGAGCAGTTCTTC. It encodes CASSQVRLMGYNEQFF.